This paragraph reports one TCR beta chain. Its recognized antigen is unknown. No clone much larger than this one lies a single base away; base qualities are absent. Every donor was a healthy Caucasian. The twin cohort comprised three pairs of female monozygotic twins, all aged roughly 18 to 30 years. CD4+ and CD8+ T cell populations were isolated with positive isolation kits from Invitrogen. CDR3 length: 16 amino acids, cysteine to phenylalanine. Here the CDR3 DNA is all that survives: 48 bases in frame from base 1. Reading the germline V gene gives CDR1 MDHEN and CDR2 SYDVKM. V was cut back by 5 bases and J by 4 bases, leaving a gap of 20 bases between them. The source of the sample is a study of identical twins (dated by TCRdb to 2016 to 2017). With regard to the full study: To test whether fetal clonotypes persist, this study deep-sequenced TCR alpha and beta repertoires from monozygotic twins, from unrelated adults of various ages, and from cord blood. To rule out contamination, the twin experiments were replicated at different times with different library preparation protocols. Broad study findings and their caveats: Abundant cord blood beta clonotypes carried fewer insertions; young adult naive repertoires showed a weaker similar trend, while memory repertoires showed none. In beta out-of-frame sequences, excess twin sharing was weaker, because having fewer shared sequences lowered the signal-to-noise ratio. Zero-insertion analyses could be partly confounded by invariant T cells such as MAIT and iNKT, though diverse VJ usage argued against such confounding for most clonotypes. In monozygotic twins, recombination models systematically underestimated out-of-frame TCR alpha sharing, but the models matched the sharing seen between unrelated individuals. Because the same donors could not be followed over many years, conclusions were based on cross-sectional statistical analysis. Compared with coincidental sharing between unrelated individuals, out-of-frame TCR alpha sequences shared between twins showed an excess of sequences with low generation probability.

Library generation was performed with 5' RACE. Data came from an Illumina HiSeq 2000. Template switching added a universal primer binding site, and the final cDNA carried a unique molecular identifier that allowed TCR cDNA molecules to be counted accurately. Specific primers in the conserved constant-segment region were used to synthesize first-strand cDNA for the TCR alpha and beta chains. To control for contamination, every cDNA library carried two barcodes: a SMART-Mk sample barcode plus Illumina barcodes. TruSeq adapter sequences along with Illumina sample barcodes were introduced in two successive PCR steps. The TCR alpha and beta cDNA libraries were sequenced on the Illumina HiSeq platform using custom primers. The study's own analysis went as follows. Raw reads were processed with MiGEC to extract unique molecular identifiers, and MiXCR was used to determine CDR3 positions. For each individual, recombination models were inferred using an EM algorithm with the repgenHMM and IGoR tools. The tcR package in R was used for shared clonotype analysis, with sharing normalized by the product of cloneset sizes. Out-of-frame nonproductive sequences were analyzed to study raw recombination free of thymic and clonal selection effects. The raw public reads went through TCRdb reprocessing: fastp at Q25, MiXCR clone calling, in-frame beta chains kept. Each entry merges the rows of one CDR3 protein and shows their most common DNA and genes. Clone size and V and J calls follow TCRdb, not the original study. Recorded for this sample are fewer than 250,000 distinct CDR3 sequences; 6% to 8.5% of them occurred a single time. The ten largest clones represent around 5% of the sample.

This sample was also put to use in a study of yellow fever vaccine responses in identical twins. From that second study: According to the authors, the vaccine-induced T cell response in identical twins seemed to be partly convergent and partly specific to each individual. In the study, vaccine-responding T cell clones were precisely tracked in identical twins.

The receptor's source is a woman younger than 30 in good health. The rearrangement combines TRBV28 with TRBJ2-5; TRBD2 is a weak D gene call, 5 bases matching. The sample comprised CD8+ T cells sorted from blood. This receptor has the CDR3 CASSLRASGLGETQYF. In nucleotide form, the sequence is TGTGCCAGCAGTCTCCGGGCGAGCGGTCTTGGAGAGACCCAGTACTTC. Reference TRBV28 and TRBJ2-5 proteins supply the regions before and after the CDR3; the full variable domain is: DVKVTQSSRYLVKRTGEKVFLECVQDMDHENMFWYRQDPGLGLRLIYFSYDVKMKEKGDIPEGYSVSREKKERFSLILESASTNQTSMYLCASSLRASGLGETQYFGPGTRLLVL.